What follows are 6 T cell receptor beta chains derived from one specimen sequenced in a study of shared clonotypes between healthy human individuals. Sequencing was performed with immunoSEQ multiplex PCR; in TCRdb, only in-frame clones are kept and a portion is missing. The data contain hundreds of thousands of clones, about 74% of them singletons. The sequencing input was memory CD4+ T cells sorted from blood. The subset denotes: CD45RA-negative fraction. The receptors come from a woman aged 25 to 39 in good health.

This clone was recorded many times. CDR3 loop: CASSVTGYEQYF. CDR3 in DNA: TGTGCCAGCAGCGTTACGGGTTACGAGCAGTACTTC. The genes are TRBV9 and TRBJ2-7; D ambiguous. Germline assignment: CDR1 SGDLS and CDR2 YYNGEE. The CDR3 is 12 amino acids. With 2 bases removed from V and 4 bases from J, the gap between germline ends came to 7 bases.

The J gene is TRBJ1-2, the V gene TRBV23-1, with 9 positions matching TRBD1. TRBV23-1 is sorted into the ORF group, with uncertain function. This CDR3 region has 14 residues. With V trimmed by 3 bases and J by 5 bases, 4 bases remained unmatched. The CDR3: CASSHTGTGYGYTF. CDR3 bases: TGCGCCAGCAGTCACACTGGGACAGGGTATGGCTACACCTTC.

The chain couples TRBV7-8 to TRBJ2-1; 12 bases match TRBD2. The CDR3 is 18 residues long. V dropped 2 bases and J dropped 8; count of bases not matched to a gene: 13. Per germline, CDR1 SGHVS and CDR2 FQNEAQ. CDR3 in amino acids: CASSLLMPRLAGVYEQFF. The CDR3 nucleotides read TGTGCCAGCAGCTTACTTATGCCGAGACTAGCGGGAGTTTATGAGCAGTTCTTC.

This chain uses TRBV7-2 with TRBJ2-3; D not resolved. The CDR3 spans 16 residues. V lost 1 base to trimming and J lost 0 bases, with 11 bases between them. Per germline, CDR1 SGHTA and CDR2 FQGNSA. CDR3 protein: CASSLGYDASTDTQYF. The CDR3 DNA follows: TGTGCCAGCAGCTTAGGATACGACGCTAGCACAGATACGCAGTATTTT.

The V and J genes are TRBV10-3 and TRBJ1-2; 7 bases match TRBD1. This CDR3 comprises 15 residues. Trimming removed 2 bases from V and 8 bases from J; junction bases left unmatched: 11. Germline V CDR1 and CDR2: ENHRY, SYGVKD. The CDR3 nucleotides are TGTGCCATCAGTGAGGGGTCCGACAGGGTACAGGGCTACACCTTC. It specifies CAISEGSDRVQGYTF.

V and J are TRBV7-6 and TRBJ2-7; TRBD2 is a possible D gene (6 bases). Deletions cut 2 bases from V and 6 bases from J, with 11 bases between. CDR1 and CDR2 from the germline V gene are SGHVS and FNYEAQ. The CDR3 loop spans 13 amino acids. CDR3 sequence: CASSLRRAFEQYF. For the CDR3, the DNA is TGTGCCAGCAGCTTAAGGAGGGCGTTCGAGCAGTACTTC.